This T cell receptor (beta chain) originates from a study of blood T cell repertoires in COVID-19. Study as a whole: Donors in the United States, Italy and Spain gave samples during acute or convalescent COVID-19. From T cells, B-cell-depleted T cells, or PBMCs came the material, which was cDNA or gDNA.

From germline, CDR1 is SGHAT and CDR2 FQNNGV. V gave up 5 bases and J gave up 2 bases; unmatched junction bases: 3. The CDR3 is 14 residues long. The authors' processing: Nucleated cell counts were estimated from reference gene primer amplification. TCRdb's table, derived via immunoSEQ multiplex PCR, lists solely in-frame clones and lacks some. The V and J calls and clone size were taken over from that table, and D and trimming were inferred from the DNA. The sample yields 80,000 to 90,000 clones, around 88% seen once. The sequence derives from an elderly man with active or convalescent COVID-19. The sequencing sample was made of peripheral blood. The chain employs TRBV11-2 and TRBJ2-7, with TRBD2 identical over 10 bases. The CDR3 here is CASSRTSGPYEQYF. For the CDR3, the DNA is TGTGCCAGCAGCAGGACTAGCGGCCCCTACGAGCAGTACTTC.